These T cell receptor beta chains were read from a single sample in a study of blood T cell repertoires in COVID-19. The repertoire was sequenced with immunoSEQ multiplex PCR; TCRdb's copy has only in-frame clones and lacks some. This repertoire shows about 310,000 clones, approximately 85% found once; its top ten account for over 2%. The sequencing sample was made of PBMCs or T cells enriched from blood (not recorded which). These receptors were collected from a man aged 30 to 45 who had recovered from COVID-19. The CDR3 runs from the conserved cysteine through the conserved F or W. The D gene is left open where the match is weak. A row's size may be missing; if present it is once, few, many or a size class.

D | size | J | V | DNA | CDR3
. | . | TRBJ1-2 | TRBV19 | TGTGCCAGTAGTATAACGGCAGGGCGAGATGGCTACACCTTC | CASSITAGRDGYTF
TRBD1 | . | TRBJ1-2 | TRBV19 | TGTGCCAGTAGAACAGGGGATCTTGGCTACACCTTC | CASRTGDLGYTF
TRBD1 | . | TRBJ1-6 | TRBV7-9 | TGTGCCAGCAGCTCCCAGGGGGCGCGGAATTCACCCCTCCACTTT | CASSSQGARNSPLHF
TRBD1 | few | TRBJ2-7 | TRBV29-1 | TGCAGCGTGACAGGGTCCGCCGGGGACGAGCAGTACTTC | CSVTGSAGDEQYF
TRBD2 | few | TRBJ2-1 | TRBV18 | TGTGCCAGCTCACCACCGGGCGGGGGGGTGCTCAATGAGCAGTTCTTC | CASSPPGGGVLNEQFF
. | once | TRBJ1-2 | TRBV19 | TGTGCCAGTAGTATAGTTTCCAGGTTCGATCGTCGCTACACCTTC | CASSIVSRFDRRYTF
TRBD1 | . | TRBJ1-1 | TRBV4-1 | TGCGCCAGCAGAACCGGGACAGGTTTGAACACTGAAGCTTTCTTT | CASRTGTGLNTEAFF
TRBD1 | once | TRBJ2-6 | TRBV5-1 | TGCGCCAGCAGCAGGAGAGGGACAGCAAACTCTGGGGCCAACGTCCTGACTTTC | CASSRRGTANSGANVLTF
TRBD1 | . | TRBJ2-3 | TRBV4-3 | TGCGCCAGCAGCCAAGACAGGGCAGGGGGCGCAGATACGCAGTATTTT | CASSQDRAGGADTQYF
TRBD1 | . | TRBJ1-4 | TRBV19 | TGTGCCAGTAGTATTTCCCGACAGGGCCGCGAAAAACTGTTTTTT | CASSISRQGREKLFF
. | . | TRBJ2-1 | TRBV7-2 | TGTGCCAGCAGCTTATGGTTCGGAGGTTACAATGAGCAGTTCTTC | CASSLWFGGYNEQFF
TRBD1 | . | TRBJ1-2 | TRBV2 | TGTGCCAGCAGAGGGACAGGGGGTAACTATGGCTACACCTTC | CASRGTGGNYGYTF
. | . | TRBJ2-3 | TRBV10-1 | TGCGCCACCCGGGTGGGAGATACGCAGTATTTT | CATRVGDTQYF
TRBD2 | many | TRBJ2-5 | TRBV10-1 | TGCGCCAGCAGATCGGGGGCGGGGGGGCAAGAGACCCAGTACTTC | CASRSGAGGQETQYF
TRBD1 | . | TRBJ1-2 | TRBV19 | TGTGCCAGTATCGACAGGGAACCCAATTTCGGGAACTATGGCTACACCTTC | CASIDREPNFGNYGYTF
TRBD1 | . | TRBJ1-2 | TRBV7-9 | TGTGCCAGCAGCCGAGGGACAGGCGTTTATGGCTACACCTTC | CASSRGTGVYGYTF
TRBD1 | . | TRBJ2-3 | TRBV19 | TGTGCCAGTATGGACAGGGGGTATACAGATACGCAGTATTTT | CASMDRGYTDTQYF
. | few | TRBJ1-3 | TRBV5-1 | TGCGCCAGCAGCTTGGCCGGGGTTCTCTCTGGAAACACCATATATTTT | CASSLAGVLSGNTIYF
. | . | TRBJ2-7 | TRBV4-3 | TGCGCCAGCAGCCAAGATCTGAGTCTTACCTCCTACGAGCAGTACTTC | CASSQDLSLTSYEQYF
TRBD2 | . | TRBJ2-1 | TRBV11-2 | TGTGCCAGCAGCTCTACTAGAGGACTAGCGGCCTACAATGAGCAGTTCTTC | CASSSTRGLAAYNEQFF
TRBD2 | . | TRBJ2-3 | TRBV7-9 | TGTGCCAGCAGCTTTGGGCTCGGGACTAGCGGGACAGATACGCAGTATTTT | CASSFGLGTSGTDTQYF
. | . | TRBJ2-2 | TRBV27 | TGTGCCAGCAGTTTTGAGGTCAACACCGGGGAGCTGTTTTTT | CASSFEVNTGELFF
. | . | TRBJ2-4 | TRBV3-1/TRBV3-2 | TGTGCCAGCAGCCAAGAGCGGATAGCCAAAAACATTCAGTACTTC | CASSQERIAKNIQYF
TRBD1 | . | TRBJ1-2 | TRBV2 | TGTGCCAGCAGAGGAGACAGGGGAAACTATGGCTACACCTTC | CASRGDRGNYGYTF
TRBD2 | . | TRBJ2-1 | TRBV5-1 | TGCGCCAGCACCCCGACGGCTAGCGGCTACAATGAGCAGTTCTTC | CASTPTASGYNEQFF
TRBD1 | . | TRBJ1-2 | TRBV6-5 | TGTGCCAGCATGACAGGGGGCGCGAGCTATGGCTACACCTTC | CASMTGGASYGYTF
. | . | TRBJ1-3 | TRBV25-1 | TGTGCCAGCGTACCCGCTCGAGGGGGCTCTGGAAACACCATATATTTT | CASVPARGGSGNTIYF
TRBD2 | . | TRBJ2-3 | TRBV5-6 | TGTGCCAGCTCGAGGGGACTAGCGGGGTCGAAAGATACGCAGTATTTT | CASSRGLAGSKDTQYF
TRBD1 | . | TRBJ1-1 | TRBV7-9 | TGTGCCAGCAGCCCGGCCTACAGGGGGCGGACCACTGAAGCTTTCTTT | CASSPAYRGRTTEAFF
TRBD2 | . | TRBJ2-1 | TRBV7-2 | TGTGCCAGCGGGCTAGCGGGGGGGCCATTCTACAATGAGCAGTTCTTC | CASGLAGGPFYNEQFF
TRBD1 | once | TRBJ1-5 | TRBV6-5 | TGTGCCAGCAGTTACGCAGGGGGTATAAATCAGCCCCAGCATTTT | CASSYAGGINQPQHF
TRBD1 | . | TRBJ1-6 | TRBV10-3 | TGTGCCATCAGTGAGTTAGACAGGGGGCGGTCACCCCTCCACTTT | CAISELDRGRSPLHF
TRBD1 | . | TRBJ1-1 | TRBV19 | TGTGCCAGTAACAAGCGACAGGGAGACACTGAAGCTTTCTTT | CASNKRQGDTEAFF
TRBD1 | . | TRBJ1-5 | TRBV10-2 | TGCGCCAGCAGTGAGCCCGACAGGGGTAGCAATCAGCCCCAGCATTTT | CASSEPDRGSNQPQHF
TRBD1 | . | TRBJ1-1 | TRBV3-1/TRBV3-2 | TGTGCCAGCAGCCAAGGGCTGTCGGCAGGGGGTCTCCCTGAAGCTTTCTTT | CASSQGLSAGGLPEAFF
. | . | TRBJ1-2 | TRBV24-1 | TGTGCCACCAGTGATTCAGGCTCTAACTATGGCTACACCTTC | CATSDSGSNYGYTF
TRBD2 | . | TRBJ2-3 | TRBV10-3 | TGTGCCATCAGGGGAAGCGGGGGCACAGATACGCAGTATTTT | CAIRGSGGTDTQYF
. | . | TRBJ2-3 | TRBV6-1 | TGTGCCAGCAGTGAAATACAGGGAGGCACAGATACGCAGTATTTT | CASSEIQGGTDTQYF
. | . | TRBJ2-1 | TRBV5-4 | TGTGCCAGCAGCTTGGACCCAGCGGGCTACAATGAGCAGTTCTTC | CASSLDPAGYNEQFF
. | . | TRBJ2-2 | TRBV7-9 | TGTGCCAGCAGCTCCAACCGGGGGACCGAGAACACCGGGGAGCTGTTTTTT | CASSSNRGTENTGELFF